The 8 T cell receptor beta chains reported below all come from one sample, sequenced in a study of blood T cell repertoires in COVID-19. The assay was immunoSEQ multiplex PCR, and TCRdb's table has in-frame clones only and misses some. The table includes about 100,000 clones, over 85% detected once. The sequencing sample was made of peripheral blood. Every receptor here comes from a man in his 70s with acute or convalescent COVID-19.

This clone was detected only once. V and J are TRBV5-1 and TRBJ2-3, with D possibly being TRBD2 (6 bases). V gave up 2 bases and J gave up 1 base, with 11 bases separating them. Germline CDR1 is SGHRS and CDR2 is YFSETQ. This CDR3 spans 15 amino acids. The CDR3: CASSFQGLGTDTQYF. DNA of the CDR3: TGCGCCAGCAGCTTCCAGGGACTGGGCACAGATACGCAGTATTTT.

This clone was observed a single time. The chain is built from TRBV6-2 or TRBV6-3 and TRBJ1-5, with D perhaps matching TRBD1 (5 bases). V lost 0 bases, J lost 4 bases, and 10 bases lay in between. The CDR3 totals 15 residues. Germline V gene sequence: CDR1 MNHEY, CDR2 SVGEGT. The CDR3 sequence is CASSYSGGWNQPQHF. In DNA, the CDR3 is TGTGCCAGCAGTTACTCCGGGGGTTGGAATCAGCCCCAGCATTTT.

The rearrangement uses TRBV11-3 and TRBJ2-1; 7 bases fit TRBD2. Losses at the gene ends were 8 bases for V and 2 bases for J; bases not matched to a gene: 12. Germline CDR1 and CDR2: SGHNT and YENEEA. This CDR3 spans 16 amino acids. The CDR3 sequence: CASSKGGSLPYNEQFF. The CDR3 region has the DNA TGTGCCAGCTCAAAGGGCGGGAGCCTCCCCTACAATGAGCAGTTCTTC.

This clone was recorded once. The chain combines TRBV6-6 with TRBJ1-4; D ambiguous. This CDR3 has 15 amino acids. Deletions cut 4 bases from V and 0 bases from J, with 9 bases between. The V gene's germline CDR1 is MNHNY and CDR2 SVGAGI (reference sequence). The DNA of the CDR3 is TGTGCCAGCAGTTTCTCAGGAGCAACTAATGAAAAACTGTTTTTT. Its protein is CASSFSGATNEKLFF.

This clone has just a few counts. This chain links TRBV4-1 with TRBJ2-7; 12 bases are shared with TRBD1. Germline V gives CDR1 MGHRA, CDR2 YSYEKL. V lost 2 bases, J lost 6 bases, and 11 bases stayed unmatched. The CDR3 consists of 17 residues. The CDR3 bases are TGCGCCAGCAGCCAACCATTAAGAGGGACAGGGGGCCTCGAGCAGTACTTC. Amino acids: CASSQPLRGTGGLEQYF.

CDR3 sequence: CASSPDIYEQYF. The CDR3 region has the DNA TGTGCCAGCAGTCCTGACATCTACGAGCAGTACTTC. The V gene is TRBV28, the J gene TRBJ2-7; D gene uncertain. Trimming took off 5 bases at V and 3 bases at J, with 8 bases between the two ends. Germline CDR1 is MDHEN and CDR2 is SYDVKM. This CDR3 spans 12 amino acids.

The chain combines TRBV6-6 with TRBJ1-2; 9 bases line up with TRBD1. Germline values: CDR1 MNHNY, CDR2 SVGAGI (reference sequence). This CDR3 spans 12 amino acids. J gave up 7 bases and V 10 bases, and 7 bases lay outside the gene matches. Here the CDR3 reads CATTGGGGGYTF. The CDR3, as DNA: TGTGCCACCACAGGGGGCGGTGGTGGCTACACCTTC.

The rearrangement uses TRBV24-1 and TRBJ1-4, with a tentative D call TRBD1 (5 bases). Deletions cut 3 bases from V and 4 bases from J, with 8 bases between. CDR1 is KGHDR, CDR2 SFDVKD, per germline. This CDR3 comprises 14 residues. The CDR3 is CATSDPQDNEKLFF. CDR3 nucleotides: TGTGCCACCAGTGATCCACAGGATAATGAAAAACTGTTTTTT.